This T cell receptor beta chain appears in the sequencing data of a study of vaccination effects on CD4 cells after COVID-19. As for the study in general: At 16 days and at one week before vaccination, samples were given by two convalescent patients.

Some clones are missing from TCRdb's copy, which holds only in-frame ones; the method was immunoSEQ multiplex PCR. This table has roughly 24,000 clones, roughly 76% appearing once. Antigen-specific CD4+ T cells expanded by the ViraFEST assay with viral peptide pools were then sequenced. Isolation of CD4+ T cells took place after about ten days of culture. PCR showed that the person got SARS-CoV-2 infection at some point between March and December 2020. A word on this clone: Its antigen is undetermined.

Source: CD4+ T cells from PBMCs cultured with SARS-CoV-2 spike peptides, taken before COVID-19 vaccination. The TCR was taken from a human donor who had a prior SARS-CoV-2 infection.

CDR3 coding DNA: TGTGCCAGCAGCCCCTCGCGTGTGGGGCGCAATCAGCCCCAGCATTTT. This codes for CASSPSRVGRNQPQHF. The rearrangement uses TRBV7-8 and TRBJ1-5, with TRBD1 as a possible D gene (5 bases). This CDR3 has 16 residues. Trimming removed 5 bases at V and 2 bases at J, with 16 bases between. Germline lookup yields CDR1 SGHVS and CDR2 FQNEAQ.